The rows below give T cell receptor beta chains drawn from one sample of a study of T cell responses to AZD1222 COVID-19 vaccine. The table came from immunoSEQ multiplex PCR; TCRdb's copy has only in-frame clones and leaves some out. Of about 130,000 clones listed, 85% to 90% are singletons. Here the sequenced sample was peripheral blood, taken on day 0 of AZD1222 vaccination. The receptor source for this set is an adult in good health. Each CDR3 is given with its conserved first and last residue. A D gene is named only where the DNA matches it firmly.

v_gene,d_gene,len,CDR3aa
TRBV5-5,-,14,CASSPTGQRQPQHF
TRBV7-9,-,16,CASSSQVGQRFYEQYF
TRBV7-6,-,13,CASSLEQGTEAFF
TRBV3-1/TRBV3-2,-,14,CASSQVSAYNEQFF
TRBV4-3,TRBD1,15,CASSQDTGGNVGYTF
TRBV10-2,TRBD2,16,CASSSRLAGVDYEQYF
TRBV7-2,-,14,CASSLSHMNTEAFF
TRBV18,-,13,CASSLDLNQPQHF
TRBV5-1,TRBD1,14,CASSWGQANTEAFF
TRBV7-9,-,13,CASSLIRTDTQYF
TRBV18,TRBD1,15,CASSRDRWTIYGYTF
TRBV7-8,TRBD1,17,CASSLVGQTKTYNEQFF
TRBV2,TRBD1,14,CASRPGQERYGYTF
TRBV10-1,-,15,CASSESRLGSDTQYF
TRBV29-1,TRBD1,12,CSVATGGPEAFF
TRBV4-1,-,13,CASSQEGGAGYTF
TRBV10-3,TRBD2,15,CAISSSGGTYNEQFF
TRBV18,-,14,CASSPRSTTGELFF
TRBV13,TRBD1,16,CASSFQPGQTNTEAFF
TRBV4-1,-,16,CASSPERQFSNYGYTF
TRBV5-5,TRBD1,16,CASTLRQGGSNQPQHF
TRBV24-1,TRBD1,14,CATSGDRGYYGYTF
TRBV28,-,11,CASTTPTEAFF
TRBV9,-,14,CASSVAGNENTIYF
TRBV5-1,-,14,CASSFQGGQETQYF
TRBV6-4,-,14,CASSDSDRRTEAFF
TRBV28,-,14,CANRGAAYNSPLHF
TRBV28,-,17,CASSFPRGRGNAYEQYF
TRBV6-1,-,13,CASSPGNLGEQFF
TRBV7-6,-,14,CASSSETANTEAFF
TRBV19,-,11,CASSRDGRNTF
TRBV12-3/TRBV12-4,-,13,CASSSTGPAGYTF
TRBV6-5,-,14,CASSPMGSKNIQYF
TRBV19,TRBD1,14,CAIRGGGGNQPQHF
TRBV29-1,-,11,CSTTGGQGYTF
TRBV6-6,-,12,CASSSENTEAFF
TRBV3-1/TRBV3-2,-,15,CASSQPRGTHYEQYF
TRBV2,-,13,CATSRDGGYEQYF
TRBV28,-,12,CASRGSVETQHF
TRBV3-1/TRBV3-2,TRBD1,14,CASSQTGAGTEAFF
TRBV6-2/TRBV6-3,-,14,CASSYLRNSYEQYF